This record looks at one TCR beta chain sequence and its context. Its antigen is unidentified. Sequencing used immunoSEQ multiplex PCR; TCRdb keeps in-frame clones, though not all of them. The sample contains 110,000 to 150,000 clones, approximately 91% of which appear only once. The source of the sample is a study of T cell responses to AZD1222 COVID-19 vaccine. Study-wide background: Whether given at about 4 or about 12 weeks, second doses were pooled.

Study-level findings and limits: Clonal diversity may have been underestimated in mostly white British donors. In all cases, repertoires were sampled only after the peak T cell response. Mapped onto spike, vaccine-associated CD4 TCRs spanned it and were dominant at 160-218 and 743-854.

V lost 5 bases and J 2 bases, leaving 5 bases between the germline ends. This CDR3 spans 12 amino acids. CDR1 is KGHSH and CDR2 is LQKENI in the germline V gene. The chain recombines TRBV18 with TRBJ2-3, with D unresolved. The clonotype comes from an adult in good health. The sample in question was peripheral blood, obtained on day 0 of AZD1222 vaccination. The CDR3 DNA reads as TGTGCCAGCTCATCAAACACAGATACGCAGTATTTT. Protein sequence: CASSSNTDTQYF. The full variable domain, completed using reference TRBV18 and TRBJ2-3, is NAGVMQNPRHLVRRRGQEARLRCSPMKGHSHVYWYRQLPEEGLKFMVYLQKENIIDESGMPKERFSAEFPKEGPSILRIQQVVRGDSAAYFCASSSNTDTQYFGPGTRLTVL.